A selection of T cell receptor beta chains follows, all from one sample in a study of early T cells in non-severe SARS-CoV-2 infection. TCRdb reanalysed the 5' RACE reads using MiXCR and keeps one entry per CDR3 protein. Found here are 25,000 to 30,000 distinct CDR3 sequences, more than 4.5% of them singletons; the top ten hold around 1%. Sequenced: whole blood. Source of these receptors: an adult who was a healthcare worker with PCR-confirmed SARS-CoV-2 infection or an uninfected control (not recorded which). Each CDR3 is given with its conserved first and last residue. A D gene is named only where the DNA matches it firmly. The size of a clone is reported for some rows only, either as once, few or many, or as a class for expanded clones.

abundance	j_gene	d_gene	v_gene	CDR3nt	CDR3aa
few	TRBJ1-2	-	TRBV29-1	TGCAGCGCCCTAGGCCGTAGGGGCTACACCTTC	CSALGRRGYTF
many	TRBJ2-5	-	TRBV2	TGTGCCGCGGCCGGCCAAGAGACCCAGTACTTC	CAAAGQETQYF
-	TRBJ1-3	-	TRBV14	TGTGCCAGCAGCCTTAGGCCAGTAGCTGGAAACACCATATATTTT	CASSLRPVAGNTIYF
many	TRBJ2-7	TRBD2	TRBV12-3/TRBV12-4	TGTGCCAGCAGTCTGACTAGCGGGGGCCCATACGAGCAGTACTTC	CASSLTSGGPYEQYF
many	TRBJ1-3	-	TRBV30	TGTGCGGTGGGCCTCCGGGGCTTTGGAAACACCATATATTTT	CAVGLRGFGNTIYF
many	TRBJ1-6	-	TRBV5-4	TGTGCCAGCAGCTTGGACAGGGATGGATCACCCCTCCACTTT	CASSLDRDGSPLHF
few	TRBJ2-7	-	TRBV20-1	TGCAGTGCTCAAGACGTAGAGGGGAGGTACGAGCAGTACTTC	CSAQDVEGRYEQYF
-	TRBJ2-7	-	TRBV28	TGTGCCAGCAGTTTGGACAATAACTACGAGCAGTACTTC	CASSLDNNYEQYF
-	TRBJ2-5	TRBD2	TRBV10-3	TGTGCCATCAGTATGACTAGCGGGGAGCCCGAGACCCAGTACTTC	CAISMTSGEPETQYF
few	TRBJ1-1	TRBD1	TRBV18	TGTGCCAGCTCAGTTGGGACAGACCCTGTGGGAACTGAAGCTTTCTTT	CASSVGTDPVGTEAFF
many	TRBJ1-2	-	TRBV3-1	TGTGCCAGCAGCCAAGATGTCAGGGTCTACTATGGCTACACCTTC	CASSQDVRVYYGYTF
few	TRBJ1-2	TRBD1	TRBV10-3	TGTGCCATCAGTGGGGACAGCCATGGCTACACCTTC	CAISGDSHGYTF
few	TRBJ2-5	-	TRBV13	TGTGCCAGCAGCGTACAGGGGGGGGTACAAGAGACCCAGTACTTC	CASSVQGGVQETQYF
many	TRBJ2-7	-	TRBV29-1	TGCAGCGCCCGGACATCTGACGAGCAGTACTTC	CSARTSDEQYF
many	TRBJ2-7	-	TRBV5-1	TGCGCCAGCAGCTTGGGGACTTCCCAGGGGGAGCAGTACTTC	CASSLGTSQGEQYF
-	TRBJ2-2	-	TRBV27	TGTGCCAGCAGTTTATTCGGTACAGCTGTGAACACCGGGGAGCTGTTTTTT	CASSLFGTAVNTGELFF
-	TRBJ2-3	-	TRBV23-1	TGCGCCAGCACCACGGAGTATTTT	CASTTEYF
many	TRBJ2-7	-	TRBV7-9	TGTGCCAGCAGCTCCCCCAAAGCGGGCCTCTTTGGGAACGAGCAGTACTTC	CASSSPKAGLFGNEQYF
many	TRBJ2-3	-	TRBV19	TGTGCCAGTAGTATGGGGGGCACAGATACGCAGTATTTT	CASSMGGTDTQYF
many	TRBJ1-4	-	TRBV20-1	TGCAGTGGCACTCAGGGTAGCACTAATGAAAAACTGTTTTTT	CSGTQGSTNEKLFF
many	TRBJ1-5	-	TRBV21-1	TGTGCCAGCAGCCTCCAGTACAATCAGCCCCAGCATTTT	CASSLQYNQPQHF
many	TRBJ2-5	TRBD2	TRBV29-1	TGCAGCGTTAAAACGACTAGCGGGGGGGCCGGAGAGACCCAGTACTTC	CSVKTTSGGAGETQYF
few	TRBJ2-7	TRBD1	TRBV10-3	TGTGCCACAGGAGCAGGGGGCGCGGACGAGCAGTACTTC	CATGAGGADEQYF
medium-sized	TRBJ1-5	TRBD1	TRBV6-5	TGTGCCAGCAGTTTAGCCGGGACAGGCAATCAGCCCCAGCATTTT	CASSLAGTGNQPQHF
many	TRBJ2-3	TRBD1	TRBV7-7	TGTGCTAGCAGCTCCGGGACAGGGGGCGCGGTAGATACGCAGTATTTT	CASSSGTGGAVDTQYF
many	TRBJ2-5	-	TRBV20-1	TGCAGTGCTAGAGATTACCCCGACAGTGACCAAGAGACCCAGTACTTC	CSARDYPDSDQETQYF
few	TRBJ1-4	TRBD1	TRBV15	TGTGCCACCAGCCCGGGACAGGGGATAGCAACTAATGAAAAACTGTTTTTT	CATSPGQGIATNEKLFF
medium-sized	TRBJ2-3	-	TRBV2	TGTGCCAGCCTGACAGAACGCGCAGATACGCAGTATTTT	CASLTERADTQYF
many	TRBJ2-4	-	TRBV18	TGTGCCAGCTCACCTGTGACAGTAGCCAAAAACATTCAGTACTTC	CASSPVTVAKNIQYF
few	TRBJ2-7	TRBD1	TRBV7-9	TGTGCCAGCAGCTCAACTAAGGACAGGGCACACGAGCAGTACTTC	CASSSTKDRAHEQYF
many	TRBJ2-7	-	TRBV3-1	TGTGCCAGCAGCAGGCGGGAAGACTACGAGCAGTACTTC	CASSRREDYEQYF
few	TRBJ1-2	-	TRBV12-3/TRBV12-4	TGTGCCAGCAGTTTAGGAGTCAGGGAAAACTATGGCTACACCTTC	CASSLGVRENYGYTF
many	TRBJ2-7	-	TRBV28	TGTGCCAGCAGTTCTATCTACGAGCAGTACTTC	CASSSIYEQYF
many	TRBJ1-5	-	TRBV20-1	TGCAGTGCTAGAGGTGTCATCGACAGTCCTGAGCATTTT	CSARGVIDSPEHF
few	TRBJ2-7	-	TRBV12-3/TRBV12-4	TGTGCCAGCAGTTTCGGCGGCTACGAGCAGTACTTC	CASSFGGYEQYF
medium-sized	TRBJ2-2	TRBD1	TRBV29-1	TGCAGCGTATCCTCTGACAGGGTTAATACCGGGGAGCTGTTTTTT	CSVSSDRVNTGELFF
many	TRBJ1-5	-	TRBV6-2/TRBV6-3	TGTGCCAGCAGTTACGGGGAGGAGAATCAGCCCCAGCATTTT	CASSYGEENQPQHF
-	TRBJ2-2	TRBD1	TRBV7-2	TGTGCCAGCAGGGGACAGGGGTACACCGGGGAGCTGTTTTTT	CASRGQGYTGELFF
few	TRBJ2-7	TRBD1	TRBV7-2	TGTGCCAGCAGCCCAGCATGGGACAGGGGGTACGAGCAGTACTTC	CASSPAWDRGYEQYF
-	TRBJ2-1	TRBD2	TRBV12-3/TRBV12-4	TGTGCCAGCAGTCGTAGCGGGGGGGCCTCCTACAATGAGCAGTTCTTC	CASSRSGGASYNEQFF
-	TRBJ2-2	-	TRBV19	TGTGCCAGTAGTATAGGAATCAAGACTTTGGACCTAACCGGGGAGCTGTTTTTT	CASSIGIKTLDLTGELFF
many	TRBJ1-1	-	TRBV27	TGTGCCAGCAGTTTATCGATCGGGGGCCAGAACACTGAAGCTTTCTTT	CASSLSIGGQNTEAFF
many	TRBJ1-5	-	TRBV24-1	TGTGCCACCAGCGGAGGCGGGGGCAATCAGCCCCAGCATTTT	CATSGGGGNQPQHF
-	TRBJ2-5	TRBD2	TRBV5-4	TGTGCCAGCAGCTTGGGACTAGCGCAAGAGACCCAGTACTTC	CASSLGLAQETQYF
many	TRBJ2-7	TRBD1	TRBV11-2	TGTGCCAGCAGCCGGGGACAGTCCTACGAGCAGTACTTC	CASSRGQSYEQYF
many	TRBJ2-1	TRBD2	TRBV11-2	TGTGCCAGCAGCACACAACTAGCGGGAGGGCGGGATGAGCAGTTCTTC	CASSTQLAGGRDEQFF
medium-sized	TRBJ2-1	-	TRBV4-2	TGTGCCAGCAGCCAGACCCTAACCGGCTCCTACAATGAGCAGTTCTTC	CASSQTLTGSYNEQFF
many	TRBJ1-1	-	TRBV5-1	TGCGCCAGCAGCTTGACTGGAAGTTGGGGGAGGACTGAAGCTTTCTTT	CASSLTGSWGRTEAFF
-	TRBJ2-4	-	TRBV7-2	TGTGCCAGCAGCTGGTACAGGGTGGGGGCCAAAAACATTCAGTACTTC	CASSWYRVGAKNIQYF
many	TRBJ1-5	TRBD1	TRBV7-2	TGTGCCAGCAGCTTAGACGGGACAGGGTATAGCAATCAGCCCCAGCATTTT	CASSLDGTGYSNQPQHF
few	TRBJ2-1	-	TRBV7-9	TGTGCCAGCAGCTTAGCGGTCCGGGGAACCCAGGAGTTCTTC	CASSLAVRGTQEFF
many	TRBJ2-5	TRBD2	TRBV5-5	TGTGCCAGCAGCTTGGATTTTGGGGGAGGGCCGATGGAGACCCAGTACTTC	CASSLDFGGGPMETQYF
few	TRBJ2-6	-	TRBV6-6	TGTGCCAGCAGTGAGGGCCAAACCTCTGGGGCCAACGTCCTGACTTTC	CASSEGQTSGANVLTF
many	TRBJ2-7	TRBD1	TRBV5-1	TGCGCCAGCAGTTCGGGACAGAGTGGGCAGTACTTC	CASSSGQSGQYF
few	TRBJ1-1	-	TRBV28	TGTGCCAGCACGTCAGACACTGAAGCTTTCTTT	CASTSDTEAFF
many	TRBJ2-2	-	TRBV19	TGTGCCAGTAGTGCCTGGGCCTCCCAGGGGGAGCTGTTTTTT	CASSAWASQGELFF
few	TRBJ2-1	-	TRBV5-4	TGTGCCAGCAGCTTGGGGGTGCTTAGAGACTACAATGAGCAGTTCTTC	CASSLGVLRDYNEQFF